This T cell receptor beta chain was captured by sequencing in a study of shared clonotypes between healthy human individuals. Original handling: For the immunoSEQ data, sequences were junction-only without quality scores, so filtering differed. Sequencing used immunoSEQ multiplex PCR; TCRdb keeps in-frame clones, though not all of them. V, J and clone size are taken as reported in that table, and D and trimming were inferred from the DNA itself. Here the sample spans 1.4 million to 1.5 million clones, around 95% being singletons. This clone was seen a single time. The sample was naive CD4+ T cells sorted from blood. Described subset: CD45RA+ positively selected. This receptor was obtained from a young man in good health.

The CDR3 region is CASSLIGSPYNEQFF. The CDR3 DNA reads TGTGCCAGCAGCCTTATAGGGTCGCCGTACAATGAGCAGTTCTTC. V gene TRBV14 combines with J gene TRBJ2-1, with D unclear. The V end was cut by 4 bases, the J end by 4 bases, with 14 bases between. Germline lookup yields CDR1 SGHDN and CDR2 FVKESK. The CDR3 has 15 amino acids. Supplemented by reference TRBV14 and TRBJ2-1, the full variable domain reads EAGVTQFPSHSVIEKGQTVTLRCDPISGHDNLYWYRRVMGKEIKFLLHFVKESKQDESGMPNNRFLAERTGGTYSTLKVQPAELEDSGVYFCASSLIGSPYNEQFFGPGTRLTVL.